The 21 T cell receptor beta chains below all came from one sample that was sequenced in a study of cytomegalovirus exposure and HLA in healthy donors. Primers included in the PCR were 60 Vbeta and 13 Jbeta primers. The assay was immunoSEQ multiplex PCR, and TCRdb's table has in-frame clones only and misses some. The sample shows 130,000 to 150,000 clones, around four fifths of them seen only once. The specimen sequenced was PBMCs. The receptors derive from a man aged 30-40 years in good health and CMV-seronegative.

The V gene is TRBV11-2, the J gene TRBJ1-1, with 8 bases identical to TRBD1. The CDR3 runs 14 residues. Losses at the gene ends were 5 bases for V and 4 bases for J; bases not matched to a gene: 6. CDR1 is SGHAT and CDR2 is FQNNGV in the germline V gene. The CDR3 region has the DNA TGTGCCAGCAGCCAGGACAGGGTTGGCACTGAAGCTTTCTTT. Its translation is CASSQDRVGTEAFF.

The chain couples TRBV15 to TRBJ2-4; D may be TRBD2 (5 bases). Trimming removed 0 bases at V and 7 bases at J, with 13 bases between. CDR3 size: 15 residues. CDR1 LNHNV and CDR2 YYDKDF come from the germline V gene (reference sequence). The DNA for the CDR3 is TGTGCCACCAGCAGAGATGCGAGGGCAAGGAACATTCAGTACTTC. Translating it yields CATSRDARARNIQYF. Using reference TRBV15 and TRBJ2-4 for the parts outside the CDR3, the full variable domain is DAMVIQNPRYQVTQFGKPVTLSCSQTLNHNVMYWYQQKSSQAPKLLFHYYDKDFNNEADTPDNFQSRRPNTSFCFLDIRSPGLGDTAMYLCATSRDARARNIQYFGAGTRLSVL.

This clone has just one count. The rearrangement joins TRBV5-4 to TRBJ2-3, with TRBD1 matching 9 bases. Per germline, CDR1 SGHNT and CDR2 YYREEE (reference sequence). V shed 4 bases and J 0 bases; nucleotides not matched to a gene: 12. This CDR3 is 18 amino acids long. This CDR3 is CASSNTGGVGLSTDTQYF. The CDR3 DNA reads as TGTGCCAGCAGCAACACAGGGGGCGTTGGTCTGAGCACAGATACGCAGTATTTT.

This chain links TRBV27 with TRBJ1-5, with 8 nucleotides matching TRBD1. Germline-derived CDR1 and CDR2 are MNHEY and SMNVEV (reference sequence). With V trimmed by 0 bases and J by 1 base, 11 bases remained unmatched. The CDR3 extends over 19 amino acids. The CDR3 loop is CASSLSGQGARVSNQPQHF. The CDR3 bases are TGTGCCAGCAGTTTATCTGGGCAGGGGGCGAGGGTGAGCAATCAGCCCCAGCATTTT.

CDR3 sequence (DNA): TGTGCCAGCAGTGATCCGGGAGGGCCGGTATACTACGAGCAGTACTTC. Amino acids: CASSDPGGPVYYEQYF. The chain recombines TRBV25-1 with TRBJ2-7; 8 bases are a match to TRBD2. Germline loops: CDR1 MGHDK, CDR2 SYGVNS. The CDR3 runs 16 residues. V was clipped by 3 bases and J by 3 bases; unmatched bases: 10.

The CDR3 loop reads CASSFRRGNTEAFF. The CDR3 nucleotides read TGTGCCAGCAGTTTCCGTCGGGGGAACACTGAAGCTTTCTTT. V is TRBV28 and J is TRBJ1-1; D ambiguous. The V end lost 3 bases, the J end lost 1 base, and 9 bases lay between the germline ends. The CDR3 loop spans 14 amino acids. Germline CDR1 MDHEN, CDR2 SYDVKM.

The genes are TRBV14 and TRBJ1-2, with D possibly TRBD1 on 6 matching bases. Germline V gene lookup returns CDR1 SGHDN and CDR2 FVKESK. This CDR3 region has 14 residues. Between the trimmed V and J ends, which lost 1 base and 5 bases, there was a span of 11 bases. The CDR3 region is CASSQVQGRYGYTF. CDR3 bases: TGTGCCAGCAGCCAAGTACAGGGCAGATATGGCTACACCTTC.

This chain connects TRBV11-2 to TRBJ2-6; no clear D gene. The CDR3 is 15 residues long. V lost 5 bases to trimming and J lost 0 bases, with 8 bases between them. CDR1 and CDR2 from the germline V gene are SGHAT and FQNNGV. The CDR3 loop is CASSPYNSGANVLTF. The CDR3 DNA follows: TGTGCCAGCAGCCCATACAACTCTGGGGCCAACGTCCTGACTTTC.

The rearrangement joins TRBV2 to TRBJ1-4; D is ambiguous. CDR1 is SNHLY, CDR2 FYNNEI, per germline. The CDR3 sequence is 14 residues long. V was pared by 10 bases and J by 6 bases, with 18 bases between. CDR3 bases: TGTGCCACCCGGGTCGGAGGCTTGGATGAAAAACTGTTTTTT. Its translation is CATRVGGLDEKLFF.

V and J are TRBV29-1 and TRBJ1-2; D gene unclear. The germline CDR1 and CDR2 sequences are SQVTM and ANQGSEA. V dropped 3 bases and J dropped 3 bases, with 5 bases sitting between them. The CDR3 is 11 amino acids. For the CDR3, the DNA is TGCAGCGTTGACCGGGACTATGGCTACACCTTC. Protein product: CSVDRDYGYTF. Full variable domain (outside the CDR3, taken from reference TRBV29-1 and TRBJ1-2): SAVISQKPSRDICQRGTSLTIQCQVDSQVTMMFWYRQQPGQSLTLIATANQGSEATYESGFVIDKFPISRPNLTFSTLTVSNMSPEDSSIYLCSVDRDYGYTFGSGTRLTVV.

This clone came up once. This rearrangement joins TRBV13 to TRBJ1-5; no reliable D call. This CDR3 has 12 residues. The germline V gene has CDR1 PRHDT and CDR2 FYEKMQ (reference sequence). V was cut by 6 bases and J by 6 bases, with 9 bases left in between. The CDR3 loop reads CASSTRGQPQHF. The DNA of the CDR3 is TGTGCCAGCAGTACGCGGGGTCAGCCCCAGCATTTT.

This sequence joins TRBV18 and TRBJ2-3; the D gene is possibly TRBD2 (6 bases). CDR3 length: 13 amino acids. Germline V lookup: CDR1 KGHSH, CDR2 LQKENI. V was clipped by 5 bases and J by 2 bases, with 8 bases between them. The CDR3 sequence is CASSGTSTDTQYF. CDR3 nucleotide sequence: TGTGCCAGCTCAGGGACTTCCACAGATACGCAGTATTTT.

This chain joins TRBV9 and TRBJ2-2; 10 bases map to TRBD1. The CDR3 extends over 16 amino acids. V lost 2 bases to trimming and J lost 4 bases; unmatched junction nucleotides: 5. The germline gives CDR1 SGDLS, CDR2 YYNGEE. The CDR3 protein is CASSVTGTGVTGELFF. CDR3 DNA: TGTGCCAGCAGCGTGACCGGGACAGGGGTCACCGGGGAGCTGTTTTTT.

V is TRBV15 and J is TRBJ2-3, with D perhaps matching TRBD1 (5 bases). This CDR3 region has 20 residues. CDR1 and CDR2 (germline): LNHNV, YYDKDF (reference sequence). V lost 0 bases and J lost 7, with 29 bases in between. The CDR3 region has the DNA TGTGCCACCAGCAGAGAGAATGGCCTCCCGGCAAGGGGTAGCATGAATACGCAGTATTTT. This translates into CATSRENGLPARGSMNTQYF.

This chain joins TRBV7-3 and TRBJ2-5; TRBD1 agrees at 9 bases. The CDR3 has 15 residues. Germline-derived CDR1 and CDR2 are SGHTA and FQGTGA. After removal of 5 bases from V and 5 bases from J, the junction contained 9 bases not matched to a gene. The CDR3 coding sequence is TGTGCCAGCAGCCTGGGACAGGGAGCGTCGGAGACCCAGTACTTC. This gives the protein CASSLGQGASETQYF.

This clone was picked up many times. The chain carries TRBV7-6 and TRBJ2-2, with TRBD2 identical over 8 bases. V gave up 6 bases and J gave up 6 bases; unmatched junction bases: 6. The CDR3 is 14 residues long. Germline V gene lookup returns CDR1 SGHVS and CDR2 FNYEAQ. CDR3 nucleotides: TGTGCCAGCAGTCCCAGCGGGAGCGCCGGGGAGCTGTTTTTT. Amino acids: CASSPSGSAGELFF.

This clone showed up just a few times. This chain joins TRBV2 and TRBJ1-1, with D maybe TRBD1 (5 bases). Germline-derived CDR1 and CDR2 are SNHLY and FYNNEI. The V end lost 2 bases, the J end lost 12 bases, and 19 bases lay between the germline ends. The CDR3 length is 14 residues. The DNA of the CDR3 is TGTGCCAGCAGTGAATCCTGGGGGTCGGGGGATCCTTTCTTT. The encoded protein is CASSESWGSGDPFF.

This clone was seen a single time. This chain joins TRBV19 and TRBJ2-7, with D perhaps matching TRBD1 (6 bases). Germline values: CDR1 LNHDA, CDR2 SQIVND (reference sequence). Trimming cost V 8 bases and J 2 bases, with 19 bases left between them. The CDR3 is 15 residues long. The CDR3 loop reads CASSPVGGQTYEQYF. In nucleotides, the CDR3 is TGTGCCAGTTCTCCGGTAGGGGGACAAACCTACGAGCAGTACTTC.

The chain couples TRBV4-1 to TRBJ1-1, with D possibly matching TRBD1 (5 bases). V lost 4 bases to trimming and J lost 1 base, with 25 bases between them. Germline V gene lookup returns CDR1 MGHRA and CDR2 YSYEKL. CDR3 length: 19 residues. For the CDR3, the DNA is TGCGCCAGCAGCCCCGGAAGGACGGCTCATCGGGGGACGAACACTGAAGCTTTCTTT. This gives the protein CASSPGRTAHRGTNTEAFF.

V gene TRBV30 combines with J gene TRBJ2-2, with D tentatively TRBD1 (5 bases). This CDR3 has 15 residues. Germline values: CDR1 GTSNPN, CDR2 SVGIG (reference sequence). V lost 2 bases, J lost 5 bases, and 15 bases lay in between. The CDR3 DNA reads as TGTGCCTGGAGTAGCCTTGGGGCAAGGACCGGGGAGCTGTTTTTT. Residues: CAWSSLGARTGELFF.

The gene calls are TRBV11-3 and TRBJ2-7; 9 nucleotides match TRBD1. The V and J ends lost 5 bases and 6 bases, in that order; junction bases with no gene match: 11. Germline CDR1 and CDR2: SGHNT and YENEEA. The CDR3 length is 15 residues. DNA of the CDR3: TGTGCCAGCAGCCTCCTGGATCGGGACAGGGCCGAGCAGTACTTC. It codes for CASSLLDRDRAEQYF.